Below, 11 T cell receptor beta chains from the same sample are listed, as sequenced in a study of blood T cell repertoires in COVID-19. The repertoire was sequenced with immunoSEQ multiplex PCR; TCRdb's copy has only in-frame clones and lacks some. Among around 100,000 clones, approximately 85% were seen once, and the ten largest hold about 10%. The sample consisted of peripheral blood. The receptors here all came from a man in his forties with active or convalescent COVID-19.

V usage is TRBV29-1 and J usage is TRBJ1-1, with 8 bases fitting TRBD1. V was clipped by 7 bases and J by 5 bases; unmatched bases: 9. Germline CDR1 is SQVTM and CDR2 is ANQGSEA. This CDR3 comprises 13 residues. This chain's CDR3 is CSGRQGLATEAFF. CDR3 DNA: TGCAGCGGCAGACAGGGGCTGGCTACTGAAGCTTTCTTT.

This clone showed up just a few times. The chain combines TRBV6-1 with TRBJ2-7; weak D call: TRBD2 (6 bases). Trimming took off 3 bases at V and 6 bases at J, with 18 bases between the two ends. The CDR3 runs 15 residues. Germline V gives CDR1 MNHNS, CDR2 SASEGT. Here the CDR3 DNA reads TGTGCCAGCAGTGACAATCAGGACGGAGGGGCCGAGCAGTACTTC. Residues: CASSDNQDGGAEQYF.

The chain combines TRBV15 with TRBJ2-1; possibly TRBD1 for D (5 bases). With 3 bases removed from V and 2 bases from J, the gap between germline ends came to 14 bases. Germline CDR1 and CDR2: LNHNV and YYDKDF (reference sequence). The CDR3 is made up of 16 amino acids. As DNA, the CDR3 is TGTGCCACCAGCAGCACACCAGGGTGGGCCTACAATGAGCAGTTCTTC. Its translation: CATSSTPGWAYNEQFF.

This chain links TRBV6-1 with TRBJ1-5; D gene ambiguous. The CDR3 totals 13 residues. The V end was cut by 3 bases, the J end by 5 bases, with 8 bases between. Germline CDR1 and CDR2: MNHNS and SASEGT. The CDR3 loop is CASSDNRDQPQHF. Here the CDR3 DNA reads TGTGCCAGCAGTGACAACAGAGATCAGCCCCAGCATTTT.

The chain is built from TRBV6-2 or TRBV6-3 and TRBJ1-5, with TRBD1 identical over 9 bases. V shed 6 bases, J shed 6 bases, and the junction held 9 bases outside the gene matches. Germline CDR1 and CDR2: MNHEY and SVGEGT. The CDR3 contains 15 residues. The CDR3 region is CASSPRDRVGQPQHF. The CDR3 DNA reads TGTGCCAGCAGCCCCCGGGACAGGGTGGGTCAGCCCCAGCATTTT.

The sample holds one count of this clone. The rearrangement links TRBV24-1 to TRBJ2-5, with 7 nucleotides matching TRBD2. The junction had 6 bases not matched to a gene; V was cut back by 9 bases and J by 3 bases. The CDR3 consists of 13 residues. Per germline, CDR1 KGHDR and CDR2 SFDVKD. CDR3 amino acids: CATGGRGEETQYF. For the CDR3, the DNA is TGTGCCACCGGGGGGAGGGGCGAAGAGACCCAGTACTTC.

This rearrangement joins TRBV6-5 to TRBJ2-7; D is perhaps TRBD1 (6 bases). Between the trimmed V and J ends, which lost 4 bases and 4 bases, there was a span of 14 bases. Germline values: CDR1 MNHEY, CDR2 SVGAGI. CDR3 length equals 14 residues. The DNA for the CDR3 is TGTGCCAGCAGTTTCTCGCAGGGGCCATACGAGCAGTACTTC. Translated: CASSFSQGPYEQYF.

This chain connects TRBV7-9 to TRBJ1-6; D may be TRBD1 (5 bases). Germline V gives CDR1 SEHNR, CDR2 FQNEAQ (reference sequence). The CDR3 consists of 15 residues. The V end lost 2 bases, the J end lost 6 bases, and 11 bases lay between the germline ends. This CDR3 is CASSLTTASNSPLHF. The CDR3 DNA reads TGTGCCAGCAGCTTAACGACAGCTTCTAATTCACCCCTCCACTTT.

The CDR3 reads CASSKDSDTQYF. The CDR3 DNA follows: TGCGCCAGCAGCAAAGACAGCGATACGCAGTATTTT. The J gene is TRBJ2-3, the V gene TRBV5-1; a weak D match, TRBD1 (5 bases). Trimming took off 4 bases at V and 6 bases at J, with 9 bases between the two ends. The CDR3 runs 12 residues. CDR1 and CDR2 (germline): SGHRS, YFSETQ.

This CDR3 is CASSQESGPLLGYTF. DNA of the CDR3: TGCGCCAGCAGCCAAGAAAGTGGCCCGCTTCTTGGCTACACCTTC. This chain joins TRBV4-1 and TRBJ1-2; D ambiguous. V lost 0 bases and J lost 7, with 15 bases in between. CDR1 and CDR2 (germline): MGHRA, YSYEKL. CDR3 size: 15 residues.

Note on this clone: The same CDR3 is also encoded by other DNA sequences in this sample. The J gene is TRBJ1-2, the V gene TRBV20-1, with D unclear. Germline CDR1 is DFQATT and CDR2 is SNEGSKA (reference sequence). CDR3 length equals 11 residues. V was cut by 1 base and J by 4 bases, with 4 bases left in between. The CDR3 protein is CSARVSYGYTF. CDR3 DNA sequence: TGCAGTGCTAGAGTCAGCTATGGCTACACCTTC.